The clone carrying this TCR beta chain was recorded only once. Its target is unknown. The data belong to a study of graft-versus-host responses after intestinal transplantation. Per germline, CDR1 SGHVS and CDR2 FQNEAQ. V lost 4 bases and J lost 10; bases outside the gene matches: 27. CDR3 length: 19 amino acids. The method was immunoSEQ multiplex PCR; TCRdb's version includes in-frame clones alone and lacks a portion of them. This sample carries tens of thousands of clones, about 87% of them seen once, and the ten largest clones take around 0.3%. This chain uses TRBV7-8 with TRBJ1-1, with 7 bases aligning to TRBD1. The source material was unstimulated CD4+ T cells sorted from spleen or lymph node cells, sampled before transplant. The TCR originated in a human donor who was the organ donor for an intestinal transplant. The CDR3 region has the DNA TGTGCCAGCAGCTGGCCTGTCCGAGGGACAGCTAGGGATATGGTACGAGCTTTCTTT. Protein: CASSWPVRGTARDMVRAFF.